This T cell receptor beta chain appears in the sequencing data of a study of identical twins' blood T cells. This clonotype was seen at least ten times. Its matching antigen is unknown. MiXCR, run by TCRdb on the 5' RACE reads, gives a single entry per CDR3 protein. The sample contains 400,000 or so distinct CDR3 sequences, roughly 31% of which appear only once. Study results and limitations: Twins shared about as many clonotypes as their cloneset sizes predicted.

Sequencing was done on a sample of PBMCs. This receptor was identified in a woman between 18 and 49 years old in good health.

The CDR3: CSTYRGPGTEAFF. The CDR3, as DNA: TGCAGTACGTACAGGGGGCCTGGCACTGAAGCTTTCTTT. V is TRBV20-1 and J is TRBJ1-1; 9 nucleotides line up with TRBD1. The CDR3 consists of 13 residues. Germline V CDR1 and CDR2: DFQATT, SNEGSKA (reference sequence). V lost 8 bases and J lost 4; bases outside the gene matches: 8.